These 23 T cell receptor beta chains were sequenced from one sample in a study of regulatory T cells in long-lasting Graves disease (dated by TCRdb to the early 2020s). The library was built by means of multiplex PCR. This sample was sequenced with an Illumina HiSeq 4000. CDR3 regions were amplified by Arm-PCR with iRepertoire HTBI primers to construct TCR beta libraries. The public reads were reanalyzed by TCRdb: fastp trimming at Q25, MiXCR alignment, in-frame beta chains only. Every distinct CDR3 protein forms one entry, paired with its most common genes and DNA. For this sample there are about 380,000 distinct CDR3 sequences; about 16% appear just once. The top ten hold 20% to 25% of the sample. The meaning of the sample's time point label: newly diagnosed GD, antithyroid drugs for less than 3 months. For both TCR sequencing and RNA sequencing, RNA was extracted from PBMCs in TRIzol. The source was peripheral blood mononuclear cells (PBMCs), collected at new diagnosis, from a patient treated with antithyroid drugs. Receptor source: a female donor with Graves disease.

This clonotype was seen at least ten times. The V call is TRBV28, the J call TRBJ2-2, with 14 bases fitting TRBD2. Germline lookup yields CDR1 MDHEN and CDR2 SYDVKM. The CDR3 is 18 amino acids. V was clipped by 5 bases and J by 0 bases; unmatched bases: 5. DNA of the CDR3: TGTGCCAGCAGTCCGGGACTAGCGGGAGAGTCGAACACCGGGGAGCTGTTTTTT. It yields the protein CASSPGLAGESNTGELFF.

This clonotype was detected ten times or more. The V and J genes are TRBV12-3 or TRBV12-4 and TRBJ1-6, with TRBD1 as a possible D gene (5 bases). The CDR3 consists of 16 residues. V was cut by 6 bases and J by 8 bases, with 20 bases left in between. CDR3 amino acids: CASSPQQKRGYSPLHF. As DNA, the CDR3 is TGTGCCAGCAGCCCTCAACAGAAGAGGGGCTATTCACCCCTCCACTTT.

The rearrangement joins TRBV25-1 to TRBJ1-1; D perhaps matches TRBD1 (5 bases). This CDR3 region has 13 residues. The V and J ends lost 4 bases and 1 base respectively, with 7 bases between them. Germline CDR1 is MGHDK and CDR2 is SYGVNS. The CDR3 nucleotides are TGTGCCAGCAGTGGTAGGGGGAACACTGAAGCTTTCTTT. It specifies CASSGRGNTEAFF.

This clonotype was seen a handful of times. The chain links TRBV10-3 to TRBJ1-1; no firm D call. The CDR3 extends over 13 amino acids. V was pared by 6 bases and J by 0 bases, with 8 bases between. Germline CDR1 reads ENHRY; CDR2 reads SYGVKD. This CDR3 is CAIREAVNTEAFF. As DNA, the CDR3 is TGTGCCATCAGGGAGGCAGTGAACACTGAAGCTTTCTTT.

This clonotype was seen many times. The chain carries TRBV18 and TRBJ2-5; D unresolved. The CDR3 covers 14 residues. V shed 2 bases and J shed 2 bases, with 9 bases lying between them. Germline assignment: CDR1 KGHSH and CDR2 LQKENI. The CDR3 bases are TGTGCCAGCTCACCAGGACGTATACAAGAGACCCAGTACTTC. As protein: CASSPGRIQETQYF.

This clonotype was counted ten times or more. This chain uses TRBV6-1 with TRBJ1-6, with 7 positions matching TRBD1. Trimming took 10 bases from V and 11 from J; bases not matched to a gene: 11. The CDR3 length is 13 residues. CDR1 MNHNS and CDR2 SASEGT come from the germline V gene. The CDR3 spells CATQRGRGAPLHF. CDR3 DNA sequence: TGTGCCACGCAGAGGGGGCGCGGGGCACCCCTCCACTTT.

V gene TRBV24-1 combines with J gene TRBJ2-1; D is undetermined. The V gene's germline CDR1 is KGHDR and CDR2 SFDVKD. The ends were cut back, 5 bases at V and 9 bases at J, with 19 bases in the middle. The CDR3 has 15 amino acids. The CDR3 spells CATSGPGPSAGEQFF. DNA of the CDR3: TGTGCCACCAGTGGTCCCGGTCCCTCCGCAGGTGAGCAGTTCTTC.

The rearrangement uses TRBV19 and TRBJ2-1; possible D gene TRBD1, 5 bases. V lost 4 bases and J 0 bases, leaving 16 bases between the germline ends. Germline CDR1 reads LNHDA; CDR2 reads SQIVND (reference sequence). The CDR3 runs 17 residues. The CDR3: CASSNWLRATSYNEQFF. CDR3 DNA: TGTGCCAGTAGTAATTGGCTCAGGGCGACCTCCTACAATGAGCAGTTCTTC.

The table lists this clonotype with many counts. The chain is built from TRBV28 and TRBJ2-3, with 9 bases lining up with TRBD1. Germline V lookup: CDR1 MDHEN, CDR2 SYDVKM. The V gene end was trimmed by 2 bases and the J gene end by 2 bases; junction bases not matched to a gene: 2. The CDR3 spans 15 residues. The CDR3 sequence is CASSLGQGYTDTQYF. The CDR3 DNA reads TGTGCCAGCAGTTTAGGACAGGGGTACACAGATACGCAGTATTTT.

This clonotype showed up just a few times. CDR3 loop: CASSLGIVGLRDRASPTDTQYF. CDR3 nucleotide sequence: TGTGCCAGCAGCTTAGGTATCGTCGGTCTCAGGGACAGGGCTTCCCCCACAGATACGCAGTATTTT. This chain joins TRBV7-9 and TRBJ2-3; 9 bases align to TRBD1. V dropped 1 base and J dropped 2; count of bases not matched to a gene: 22. The CDR3 extends over 22 amino acids. The germline CDR1 and CDR2 sequences are SEHNR and FQNEAQ (reference sequence).

This clonotype was seen only a few times. The chain recombines TRBV6-2 or TRBV6-3 with TRBJ1-2, with TRBD1 as a possible D gene (5 bases). Trimming pared 5 bases from V and 4 bases from J, leaving 14 bases between. The CDR3 runs to 14 residues. The germline gives CDR1 MNHEY, CDR2 SVGEGT. The CDR3 nucleotides are TGTGCCAGCAGTGAATCTCCAGGGTCCTATGGCTACACCTTC. It yields the protein CASSESPGSYGYTF.

This clonotype was found a few times. V and J are TRBV4-1 and TRBJ2-7; possible D gene TRBD2, 5 bases. Trimming pared 5 bases from V and 0 bases from J, leaving 14 bases between. The CDR3 is made up of 15 amino acids. The germline CDR1 and CDR2 sequences are MGHRA and YSYEKL. CDR3 sequence: CASSLRWENSYEQYF. DNA of the CDR3: TGCGCCAGCAGCTTAAGGTGGGAGAACTCCTACGAGCAGTACTTC.

Concerning this clonotype: A far larger clone is a single base away, which makes a read error likely. The chain is built from TRBV12-3 or TRBV12-4 and TRBJ1-5; D not resolved. V was pared by 5 bases and J by 4 bases, with 15 bases between. CDR3 length: 15 amino acids. The CDR3 loop reads CASSERTLGNQPQHF. The CDR3 DNA is TGTGCCAGCAGTGAAAGGACCTTAGGGAATCAGCCCCAGCATTTT.

This clonotype was recorded at least ten times. The chain combines TRBV20-1 with TRBJ2-1, with D tentatively TRBD1 (5 bases). This CDR3 has 12 amino acids. Germline CDR1 DFQATT, CDR2 SNEGSKA (reference sequence). Trimming took 5 bases from V and 3 from J, leaving 8 bases between them. CDR3 nucleotides: TGCAGTGCTCCCGACAGCTACAATGAGCAGTTCTTC. Its protein is CSAPDSYNEQFF.

This chain joins TRBV2 and TRBJ1-1; a possible D gene is TRBD1 (5 bases). CDR1 and CDR2 (germline): SNHLY, FYNNEI. The length of the CDR3 is 14 residues. Here the CDR3 reads CATLDPQGPTEAFF. The CDR3 DNA reads TGTGCGACCCTCGACCCCCAGGGCCCCACTGAAGCTTTCTTT.

This clonotype was picked up many times. The V and J genes are TRBV27 and TRBJ2-7; tentatively, D is TRBD1 (6 bases). CDR3 length: 14 residues. Germline V CDR1 and CDR2: MNHEY, SMNVEV (reference sequence). V shed 5 bases and J shed 2 bases, with 13 bases lying between them. The CDR3 nucleotides are TGTGCCAGCAGTCCTTGGGACACCACCTACGAGCAGTACTTC. Translated, it gives CASSPWDTTYEQYF.

As for this clonotype: A read error likely explains this, since a far larger clone differs by one base. The chain recombines TRBV28 with TRBJ1-1; 7 nucleotides match TRBD1. The V gene end was trimmed by 6 bases and the J gene end by 0 bases; junction bases not matched to a gene: 16. The germline gives CDR1 MDHEN, CDR2 SYDVKM. The CDR3 is made up of 18 amino acids. Here the CDR3 reads CASSTRGTGQSMNTEAFF. The CDR3 DNA reads as TGTGCCAGCAGCACCCGGGGGACGGGACAGAGTATGAACACTGAAGCTTTCTTT.

At least ten counts were recorded for this clonotype. The V call is TRBV7-2, the J call TRBJ2-7; D unresolved. The germline V gene has CDR1 SGHTA and CDR2 FQGNSA. The CDR3 totals 15 residues. V lost 4 bases and J 2 bases, leaving 15 bases between the germline ends. CDR3 residues: CASSSGGVVAYEQYF. CDR3 nucleotides: TGTGCCAGCAGCTCGGGCGGAGTGGTTGCCTACGAGCAGTACTTC.

The chain combines TRBV7-9 with TRBJ2-3, with 10 bases fitting TRBD2. The CDR3 is 16 residues long. The ends lost 3 bases at V and 4 bases at J; junction bases unmatched: 7. Germline-derived CDR1 and CDR2 are SEHNR and FQNEAQ (reference sequence). The chain's CDR3 is CASSLASGSGADTQYF. In DNA form, the CDR3 reads TGTGCCAGCAGCTTGGCTAGCGGGAGCGGGGCAGATACGCAGTATTTT.

The genes are TRBV25-1 and TRBJ2-2; 12 nucleotides agree with TRBD2. CDR1 MGHDK and CDR2 SYGVNS come from the germline V gene. The CDR3 runs 18 residues. V gave up 7 bases and J gave up 6 bases; unmatched junction bases: 15. CDR3 loop: CASTHTNYGTSGSGELFF. For the CDR3, the DNA is TGTGCCAGCACCCACACCAATTACGGGACTAGCGGGTCCGGGGAGCTGTTTTTT.

This clonotype showed up many times. The rearrangement uses TRBV3-1 and TRBJ1-1; D may be TRBD1 (5 bases). Germline values: CDR1 LGHDT, CDR2 YNNKEL (reference sequence). Between the trimmed V and J ends, which lost 3 bases and 5 bases, there was a span of 19 bases. CDR3 length equals 16 residues. This chain's CDR3 is CASSQPGRPGGTEAFF. DNA for the CDR3: TGTGCCAGCAGCCAGCCGGGGCGCCCCGGTGGGACTGAAGCTTTCTTT.

There are many counts of this clonotype. The chain combines TRBV6-4 with TRBJ1-5; the D gene is possibly TRBD1 (5 bases). Per germline, CDR1 MRHNA and CDR2 SNTAGT. This CDR3 is 15 amino acids long. Trimming stripped 5 bases from V and 0 bases from J, with 11 bases between. The chain's CDR3 is CASSLQVHSNQPQHF. As DNA, the CDR3 is TGTGCCAGCAGTTTACAGGTCCATAGCAATCAGCCCCAGCATTTT.

This clonotype was seen repeatedly, ten times or more. The chain couples TRBV6-2 or TRBV6-3 to TRBJ2-1, with TRBD2 identical over 10 bases. The CDR3 consists of 15 residues. The V gene end was trimmed by 7 bases and the J gene end by 5 bases; junction bases not matched to a gene: 8. Germline V gives CDR1 MNHEY, CDR2 SVGEGT. CDR3 residues: CASNPRTSGNNEQFF. Here the CDR3 DNA reads TGTGCCAGCAATCCCCGGACTAGCGGAAACAATGAGCAGTTCTTC.